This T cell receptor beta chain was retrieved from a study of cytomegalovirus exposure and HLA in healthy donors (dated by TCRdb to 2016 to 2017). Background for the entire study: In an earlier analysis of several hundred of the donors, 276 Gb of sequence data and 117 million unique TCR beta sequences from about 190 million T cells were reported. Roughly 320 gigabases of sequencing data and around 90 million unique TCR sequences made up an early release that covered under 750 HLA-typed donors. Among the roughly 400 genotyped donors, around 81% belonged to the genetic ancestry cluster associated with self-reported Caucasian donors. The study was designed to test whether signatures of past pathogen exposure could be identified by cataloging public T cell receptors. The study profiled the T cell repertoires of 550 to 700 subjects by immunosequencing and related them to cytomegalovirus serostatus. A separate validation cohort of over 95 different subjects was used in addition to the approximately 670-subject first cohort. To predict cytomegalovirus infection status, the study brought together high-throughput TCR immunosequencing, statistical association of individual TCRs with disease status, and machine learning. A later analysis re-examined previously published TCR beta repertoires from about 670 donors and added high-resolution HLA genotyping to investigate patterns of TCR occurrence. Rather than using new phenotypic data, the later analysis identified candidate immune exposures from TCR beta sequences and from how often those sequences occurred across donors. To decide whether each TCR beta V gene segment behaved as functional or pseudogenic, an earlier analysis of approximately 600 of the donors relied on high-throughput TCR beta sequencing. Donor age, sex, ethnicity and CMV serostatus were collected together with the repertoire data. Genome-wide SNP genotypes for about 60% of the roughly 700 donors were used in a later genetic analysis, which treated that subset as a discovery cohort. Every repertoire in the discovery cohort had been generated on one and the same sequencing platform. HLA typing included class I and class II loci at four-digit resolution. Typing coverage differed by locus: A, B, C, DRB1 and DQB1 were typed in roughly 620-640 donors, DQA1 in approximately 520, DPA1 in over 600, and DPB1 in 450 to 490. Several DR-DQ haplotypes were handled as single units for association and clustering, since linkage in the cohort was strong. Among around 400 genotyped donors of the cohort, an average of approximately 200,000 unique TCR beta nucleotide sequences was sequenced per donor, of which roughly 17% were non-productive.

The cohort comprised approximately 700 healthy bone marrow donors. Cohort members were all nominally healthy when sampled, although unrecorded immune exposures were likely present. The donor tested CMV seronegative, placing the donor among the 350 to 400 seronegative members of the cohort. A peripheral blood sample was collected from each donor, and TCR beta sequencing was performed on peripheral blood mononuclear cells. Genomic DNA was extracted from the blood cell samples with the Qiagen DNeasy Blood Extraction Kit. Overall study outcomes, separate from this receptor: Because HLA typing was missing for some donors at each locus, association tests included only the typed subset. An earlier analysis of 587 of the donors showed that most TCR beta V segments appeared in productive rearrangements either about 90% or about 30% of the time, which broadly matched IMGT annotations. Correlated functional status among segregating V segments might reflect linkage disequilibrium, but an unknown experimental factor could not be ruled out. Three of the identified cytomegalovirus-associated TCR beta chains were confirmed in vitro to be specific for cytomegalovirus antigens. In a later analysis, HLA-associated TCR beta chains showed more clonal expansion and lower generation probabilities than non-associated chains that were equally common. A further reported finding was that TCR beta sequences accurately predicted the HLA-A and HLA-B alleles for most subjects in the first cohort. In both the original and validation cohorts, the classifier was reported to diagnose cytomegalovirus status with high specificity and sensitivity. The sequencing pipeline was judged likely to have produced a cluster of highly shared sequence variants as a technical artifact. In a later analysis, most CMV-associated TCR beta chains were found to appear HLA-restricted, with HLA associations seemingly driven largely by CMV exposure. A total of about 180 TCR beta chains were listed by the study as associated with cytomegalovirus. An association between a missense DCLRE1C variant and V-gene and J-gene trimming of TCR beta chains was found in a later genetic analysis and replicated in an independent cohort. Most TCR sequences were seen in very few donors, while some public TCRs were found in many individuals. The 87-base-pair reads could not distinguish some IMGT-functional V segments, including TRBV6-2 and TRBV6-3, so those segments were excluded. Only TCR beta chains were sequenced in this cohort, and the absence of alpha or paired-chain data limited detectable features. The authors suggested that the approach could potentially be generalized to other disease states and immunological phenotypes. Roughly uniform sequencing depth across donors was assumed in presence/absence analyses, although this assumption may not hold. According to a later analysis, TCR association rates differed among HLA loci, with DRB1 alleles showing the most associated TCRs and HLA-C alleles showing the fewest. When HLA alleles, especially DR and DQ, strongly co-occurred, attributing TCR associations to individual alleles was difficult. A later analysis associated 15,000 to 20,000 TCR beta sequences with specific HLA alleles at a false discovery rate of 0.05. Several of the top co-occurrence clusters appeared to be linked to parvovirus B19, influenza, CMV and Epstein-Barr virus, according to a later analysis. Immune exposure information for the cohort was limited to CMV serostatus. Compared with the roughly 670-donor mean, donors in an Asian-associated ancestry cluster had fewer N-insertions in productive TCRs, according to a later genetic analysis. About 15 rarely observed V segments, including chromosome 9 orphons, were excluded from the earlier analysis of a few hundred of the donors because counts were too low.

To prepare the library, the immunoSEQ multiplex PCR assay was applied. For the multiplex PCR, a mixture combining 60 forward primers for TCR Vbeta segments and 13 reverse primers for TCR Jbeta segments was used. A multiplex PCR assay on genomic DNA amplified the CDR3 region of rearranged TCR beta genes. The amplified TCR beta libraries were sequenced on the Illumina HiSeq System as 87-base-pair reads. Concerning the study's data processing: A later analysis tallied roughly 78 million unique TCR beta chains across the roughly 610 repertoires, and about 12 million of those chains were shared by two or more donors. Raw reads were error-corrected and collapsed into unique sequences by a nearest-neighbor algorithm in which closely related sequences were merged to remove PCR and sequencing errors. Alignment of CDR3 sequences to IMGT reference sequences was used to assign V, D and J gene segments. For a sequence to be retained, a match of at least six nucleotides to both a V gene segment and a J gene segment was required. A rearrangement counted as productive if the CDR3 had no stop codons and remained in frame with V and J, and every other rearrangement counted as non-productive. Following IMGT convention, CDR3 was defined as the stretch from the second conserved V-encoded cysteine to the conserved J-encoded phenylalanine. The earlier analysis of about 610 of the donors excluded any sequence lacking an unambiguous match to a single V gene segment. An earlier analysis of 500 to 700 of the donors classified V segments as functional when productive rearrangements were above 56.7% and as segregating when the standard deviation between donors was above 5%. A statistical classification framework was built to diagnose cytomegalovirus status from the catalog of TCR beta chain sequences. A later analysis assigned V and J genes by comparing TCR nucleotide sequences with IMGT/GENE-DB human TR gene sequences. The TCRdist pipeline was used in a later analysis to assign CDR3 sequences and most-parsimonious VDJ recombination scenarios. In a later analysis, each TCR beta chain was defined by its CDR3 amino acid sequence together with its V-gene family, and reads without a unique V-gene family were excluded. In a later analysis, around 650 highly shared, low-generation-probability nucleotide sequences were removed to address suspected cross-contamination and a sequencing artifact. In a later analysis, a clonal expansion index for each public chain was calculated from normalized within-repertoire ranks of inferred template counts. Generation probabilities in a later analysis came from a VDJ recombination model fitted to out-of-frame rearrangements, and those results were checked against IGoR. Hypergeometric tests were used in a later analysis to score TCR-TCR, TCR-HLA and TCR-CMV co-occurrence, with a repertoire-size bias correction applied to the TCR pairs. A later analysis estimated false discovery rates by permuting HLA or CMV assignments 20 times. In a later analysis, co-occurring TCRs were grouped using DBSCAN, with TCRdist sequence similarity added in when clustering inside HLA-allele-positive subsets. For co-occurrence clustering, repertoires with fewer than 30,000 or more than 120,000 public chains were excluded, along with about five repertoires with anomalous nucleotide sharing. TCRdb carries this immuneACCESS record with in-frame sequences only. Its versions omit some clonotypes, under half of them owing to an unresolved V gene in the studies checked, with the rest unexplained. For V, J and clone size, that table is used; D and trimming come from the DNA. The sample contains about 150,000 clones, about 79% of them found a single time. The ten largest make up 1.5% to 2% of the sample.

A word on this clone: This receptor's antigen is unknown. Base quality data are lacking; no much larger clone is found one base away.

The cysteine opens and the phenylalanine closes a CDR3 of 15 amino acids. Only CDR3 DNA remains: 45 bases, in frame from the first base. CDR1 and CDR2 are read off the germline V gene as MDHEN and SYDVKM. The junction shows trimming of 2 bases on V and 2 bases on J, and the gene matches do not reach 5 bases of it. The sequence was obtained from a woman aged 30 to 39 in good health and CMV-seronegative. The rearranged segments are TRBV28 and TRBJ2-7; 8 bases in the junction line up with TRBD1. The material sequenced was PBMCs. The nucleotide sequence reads TGTGCCAGCAGTTTAAGGCAGGGGGCTACCTACGAGCAGTACTTC. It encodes CASSLRQGATYEQYF.